The source of this T cell receptor beta chain is a study of cytomegalovirus exposure and HLA in healthy donors. About the study: The 550 to 800 first-cohort repertoires and the roughly 120 validation repertoires shared the same platform, a later analysis reported. General study points: Reportedly, cytomegalovirus status was diagnosed with high sensitivity and specificity. In the roughly 110 validation repertoires, about 95% of cluster scores exceeded 0, per a later analysis. There were some public TCRs occurring in many donors, but most TCR sequences were rare.

Germline loops: CDR1 SGDLS, CDR2 YYNGEE. The CDR3 contains 13 residues. Trimming removed 2 bases at V and 4 bases at J, with 9 bases between. Using immunoSEQ multiplex PCR, the repertoire was profiled, and TCRdb retains in-frame clones only, with some absent. The sample includes about 98,000 clones, roughly 87% seen only once; the top ten take less than 7.5%. For this clone: No antigen is known for it.

This sequence originates from a man younger than 35 in good health and CMV-seropositive. V usage is TRBV9 and J usage is TRBJ1-2; D is undetermined. The sequenced sample consisted of PBMCs. Here the CDR3 DNA reads TGTGCCAGCAGCGTCGGAGGTAGCTATGGCTACACCTTC. It encodes CASSVGGSYGYTF.